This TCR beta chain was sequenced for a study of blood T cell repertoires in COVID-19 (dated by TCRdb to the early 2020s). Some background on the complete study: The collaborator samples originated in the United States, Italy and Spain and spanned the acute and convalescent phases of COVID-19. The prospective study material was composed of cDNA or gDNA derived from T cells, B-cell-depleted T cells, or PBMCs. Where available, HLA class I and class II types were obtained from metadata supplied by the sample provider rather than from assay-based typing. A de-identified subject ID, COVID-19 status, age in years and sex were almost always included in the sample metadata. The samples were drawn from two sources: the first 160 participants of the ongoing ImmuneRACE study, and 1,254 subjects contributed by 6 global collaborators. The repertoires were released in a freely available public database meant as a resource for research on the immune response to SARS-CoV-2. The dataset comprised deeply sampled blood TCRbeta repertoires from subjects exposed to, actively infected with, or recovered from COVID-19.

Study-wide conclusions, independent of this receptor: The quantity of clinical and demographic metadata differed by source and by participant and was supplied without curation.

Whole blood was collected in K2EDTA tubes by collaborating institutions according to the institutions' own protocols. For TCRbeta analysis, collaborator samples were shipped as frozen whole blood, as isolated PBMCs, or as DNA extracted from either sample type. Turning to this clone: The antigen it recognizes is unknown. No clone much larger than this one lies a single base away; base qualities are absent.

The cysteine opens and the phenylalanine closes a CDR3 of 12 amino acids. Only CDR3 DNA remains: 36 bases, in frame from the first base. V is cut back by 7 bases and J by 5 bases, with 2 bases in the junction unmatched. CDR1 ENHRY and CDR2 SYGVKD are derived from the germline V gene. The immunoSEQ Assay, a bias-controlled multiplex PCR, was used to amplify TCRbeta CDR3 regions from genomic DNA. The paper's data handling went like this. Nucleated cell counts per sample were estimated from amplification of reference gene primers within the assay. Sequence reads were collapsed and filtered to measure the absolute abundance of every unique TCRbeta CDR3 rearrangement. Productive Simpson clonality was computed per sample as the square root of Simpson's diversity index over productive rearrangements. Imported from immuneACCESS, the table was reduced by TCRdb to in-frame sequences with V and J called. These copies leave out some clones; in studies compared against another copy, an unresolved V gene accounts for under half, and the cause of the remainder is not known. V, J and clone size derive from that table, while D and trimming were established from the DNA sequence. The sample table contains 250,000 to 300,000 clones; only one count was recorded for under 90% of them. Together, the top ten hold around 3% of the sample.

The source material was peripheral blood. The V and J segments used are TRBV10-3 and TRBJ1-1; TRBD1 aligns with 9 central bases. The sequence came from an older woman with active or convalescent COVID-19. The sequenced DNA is TGTGCCATCAAGGGACAGGGAACTGAAGCTTTCTTT. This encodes CAIKGQGTEAFF.